This entry lists 8 T cell receptor beta chains sequenced from one sample in a study of blood T cell repertoires in COVID-19. Sequenced by immunoSEQ multiplex PCR; TCRdb stores in-frame clones only, minus some. The sample carries 200,000 to 250,000 clones, around 84% recorded once. Sequencing was performed on peripheral blood. Every receptor here comes from a man in his sixties with acute or convalescent COVID-19.

This clone turned up a few times. This chain joins TRBV19 and TRBJ2-7; D remains unclear. V lost 4 bases and J 2 bases, leaving 12 bases between the germline ends. The CDR3 runs to 14 residues. The germline V gene encodes CDR1 LNHDA and CDR2 SQIVND (reference sequence). This CDR3 is CASSSRLNTYEQYF. The CDR3 nucleotides read TGTGCCAGTAGTAGTCGGTTGAATACCTACGAGCAGTACTTC.

The chain employs TRBV25-1 and TRBJ2-7; D is perhaps TRBD2 (6 bases). Trimming took 4 bases from V and 0 from J, leaving 10 bases between them. The CDR3 runs 14 residues. The germline gives CDR1 MGHDK, CDR2 SYGVNS. In DNA form, the CDR3 reads TGTGCCAGCAGTGGCCGGGGGAACTCCTACGAGCAGTACTTC. Its protein is CASSGRGNSYEQYF.

V gene TRBV7-7 combines with J gene TRBJ2-5, with 8 nucleotides matching TRBD2. The length of the CDR3 is 15 residues. Germline lookup yields CDR1 SSHAT and CDR2 FNYEAQ (reference sequence). V trimming: 5 bases; J trimming: 5 bases; junction bases outside the gene matches: 10. CDR3 amino acids: CASSEGTPGGETQYF. The CDR3 coding sequence is TGTGCCAGCAGCGAAGGGACTCCGGGAGGGGAGACCCAGTACTTC.

The V call is TRBV19, the J call TRBJ2-6; 12 nucleotides align to TRBD1. The CDR3 length is 17 residues. V trimming: 4 bases; J trimming: 4 bases; junction bases outside the gene matches: 5. The V gene's germline CDR1 is LNHDA and CDR2 SQIVND (reference sequence). The CDR3 is CASSTGQGAAGANVLTF. CDR3 bases: TGTGCCAGTAGTACGGGACAGGGGGCAGCCGGGGCCAACGTCCTGACTTTC.

The chain is built from TRBV10-3 and TRBJ2-1; no clear D gene. CDR1 and CDR2 (germline): ENHRY, SYGVKD. V lost 4 bases, J lost 7 bases, and 5 bases lay in between. CDR3 size: 11 residues. The CDR3 coding sequence is TGTGCCATCAGTGCCGCGAATGAGCAGTTCTTC. This sequence encodes CAISAANEQFF.

The J gene is TRBJ1-3, the V gene TRBV6-5, with D possibly being TRBD1 (5 bases). This CDR3 is built from 15 residues. Trimming took off 8 bases at V and 4 bases at J, with 18 bases between the two ends. Germline CDR1 MNHEY, CDR2 SVGAGI. The CDR3 region has the DNA TGTGCCAGCGGGGCAGGGAGGGCGAGAGGAAACACCATATATTTT. It is translated as CASGAGRARGNTIYF.

This clone was seen only a few times. The V call is TRBV6-6, the J call TRBJ1-5; possible D gene TRBD1, 6 bases. V shed 6 bases and J shed 8 bases, with 20 bases lying between them. CDR1 and CDR2 (germline): MNHNY, SVGAGI (reference sequence). This CDR3 contains 15 residues. The CDR3 nucleotides read TGTGCCAGCAGCCAGACGGGACAAAGAGGGAAGCCCCAGCATTTT. Encoded protein: CASSQTGQRGKPQHF.

This clone was detected only once. The chain has TRBV24-1 and TRBJ2-1; 7 bases map to TRBD1. This CDR3 comprises 16 residues. Germline lookup yields CDR1 KGHDR and CDR2 SFDVKD. After removal of 5 bases from V and 6 bases from J, the junction contained 12 bases not matched to a gene. CDR3 nucleotide sequence: TGTGCCACCAGTGGGAAGGGACAGACCCCGATCAATGAGCAGTTCTTC. This codes for CATSGKGQTPINEQFF.